These 4 T cell receptor beta chains came from one sample sequenced in a study of cytomegalovirus exposure and HLA in healthy donors. Amplification used 60 Vbeta primers and 13 Jbeta primers. Profiling relied on immunoSEQ multiplex PCR, and the TCRdb table lists in-frame clones only, not all of them. This sample has around 250,000 clones, with around 81% found just once. Sequencing was performed on PBMCs. The receptors shown here come from a woman in her sixties in good health and CMV-seropositive.

The chain recombines TRBV5-4 with TRBJ2-1, with TRBD1 matching 10 bases. Germline CDR1 is SGHNT and CDR2 is YYREEE (reference sequence). The J segment lost 7 bases and the V segment lost 5 bases, leaving 9 bases of the junction unmatched. This CDR3 has 15 amino acids. The CDR3 reads CASSSRDRGLNEQFF. CDR3 DNA: TGTGCCAGCAGTTCGCGGGACAGGGGACTGAATGAGCAGTTCTTC.

The rearrangement joins TRBV7-2 to TRBJ1-2, with D unclear. This CDR3 is 13 amino acids long. CDR1 SGHTA and CDR2 FQGNSA come from the germline V gene. Trimming took off 3 bases at V and 4 bases at J, with 9 bases between the two ends. CDR3 loop: CASSFYEGYGYTF. The CDR3 DNA reads as TGTGCCAGCAGCTTCTATGAGGGCTATGGCTACACCTTC.

Turning to this clone: At one end the junction does not follow the germline gene, possibly because of a read error. The chain has TRBV7-9 and TRBJ1-1; maybe TRBD1 (5 bases). The CDR3 has 15 amino acids. The germline CDR1 and CDR2 sequences are SEHNR and FQNEAQ (reference sequence). The CDR3 region has the DNA TGTTCCAGCAGCTTGGTCGGGGGAATGCGCACTGAAGCTTTCTTT. Amino acid sequence: CSSSLVGGMRTEAFF.

The chain employs TRBV5-4 and TRBJ2-5; 10 bases line up with TRBD2. Trimming took 0 bases from V and 1 from J; bases not matched to a gene: 3. CDR1 SGHNT and CDR2 YYREEE come from the germline V gene (reference sequence). The CDR3 has 16 amino acids. The CDR3 DNA is TGTGCCAGCAGCTTGGGAGCGGGAGGGTTCCAAGAGACCCAGTACTTC. Translating it yields CASSLGAGGFQETQYF. The full variable domain, with the rest looked up from reference TRBV5-4 and TRBJ2-5, is ETGVTQSPTHLIKTRGQQVTLRCSSQSGHNTVSWYQQALGQGPQFIFQYYREEENGRGNFPPRFSGLQFPNYSSELNVNALELDDSALYLCASSLGAGGFQETQYFGPGTRLLVL.